The 11 T cell receptor beta chains below come from one sample, sequenced in a study of T cell repertoires in cytomegalovirus infection. MiXCR, applied by TCRdb to the reads, yields one record per CDR3 protein. In the table there are around 900,000 distinct CDR3 sequences, under 40% of which are singletons. For these TCRs, the target antigens are not known. The specimen comprised cultured CD8+ T cells from PBMCs, sampled from culture after CMV antigen stimulation. The source is a human donor in good health (CMV status not recorded). Some clones in this sample may be carry-over from other donors' samples.

This clonotype was seen a few times. This chain uses TRBV6-5 with TRBJ2-3; D unresolved. Trimming cost V 6 bases and J 3 bases, with 19 bases left between them. CDR3 length equals 16 residues. Looked up from germline, CDR1 is MNHEY and CDR2 is SVGAGI. CDR3 amino acids: CASSPSVGFGTDTQYF. CDR3 bases: TGTGCCAGCAGCCCTTCGGTGGGGTTCGGTACAGATACGCAGTATTTT.

The chain joins TRBV7-9 to TRBJ2-7, with a tentative D call TRBD2 (5 bases). Germline values: CDR1 SEHNR, CDR2 FQNEAQ (reference sequence). V was pared by 3 bases and J by 5 bases, with 11 bases between. The CDR3 totals 13 residues. In DNA, the CDR3 is TGTGCCAGCAGCTTCCCGGGGTTGGACGAGCAGTACGTC. Its protein is CASSFPGLDEQYV.

The chain links TRBV10-3 to TRBJ2-7; TRBD1 matches at 10 bases. The junction had 7 bases not matched to a gene; V was cut back by 5 bases and J by 3 bases. CDR3 length: 15 amino acids. In germline, CDR1 is ENHRY, CDR2 SYGVKD. This chain's CDR3 is CAISHPGTGDYEQYF. The CDR3 bases are TGTGCCATCAGTCACCCCGGGACAGGGGACTACGAGCAGTACTTC.

In this sample, this clonotype turned up a few times. Here the CDR3 DNA reads TGTGCCAGCAGCCCTACCGACAGGGACACTGAAGCTTTCTTT. Translation gives CASSPTDRDTEAFF. This sequence joins TRBV11-2 and TRBJ1-1, with 7 bases identical to TRBD1. The CDR3 contains 14 residues. The J segment lost 3 bases and the V segment lost 5 bases, leaving 6 bases of the junction unmatched. Germline CDR1 reads SGHAT; CDR2 reads FQNNGV.

This clonotype occurred a few times. The chain links TRBV6-5 to TRBJ1-1; D not certain. CDR3 length equals 15 residues. Trimming shortened V by 0 bases and J by 1 base, and 9 bases separated the two germline ends. Germline V gene lookup returns CDR1 MNHEY and CDR2 SVGAGI. The CDR3 loop reads CASSYSQATNTEAFF. In nucleotides, the CDR3 is TGTGCCAGCAGTTACTCTCAGGCGACGAACACTGAAGCTTTCTTT.

J is TRBJ2-5 and V is TRBV6-5, with TRBD2 identical over 9 bases. Per germline, CDR1 MNHEY and CDR2 SVGAGI. The V and J ends lost 2 bases and 2 bases, in that order; junction bases with no gene match: 6. This CDR3 is 16 amino acids long. DNA for the CDR3: TGTGCCAGCAGTTACGGGACTAGCAGAGAACAAGAGACCCAGTACTTC. Its translation: CASSYGTSREQETQYF.

Worth noting for this clonotype: A much larger clone differs by one base, so this may be a read error. The chain carries TRBV7-6 and TRBJ2-5; TRBD1 aligns across 10 bases. Losses at the gene ends were 5 bases for V and 5 bases for J; bases not matched to a gene: 11. The CDR3 is 16 amino acids. The germline V gene encodes CDR1 SGHVS and CDR2 FNYEAQ. Written as DNA, the CDR3 is TGTGCCAGCAGCCCGACAGGGGGCCTAGCGGTGGAGACCCAGTACTTC. Translation gives CASSPTGGLAVETQYF.

The chain is built from TRBV4-3 and TRBJ2-7; 8 nucleotides match TRBD1. Germline CDR1 reads LGHNA; CDR2 reads YSLEER. The CDR3 is 15 amino acids. V lost 1 base and J lost 7; bases outside the gene matches: 9. The CDR3 coding sequence is TGCGCCAGCAGCCAAGTCGGACAGGGCCTGGGGGAGCAGTACGTC. It codes for CASSQVGQGLGEQYV.

The chain carries TRBV5-4 and TRBJ2-3, with 11 bases matching TRBD2. CDR1 and CDR2 from the germline V gene are SGHNT and YYREEE (reference sequence). The CDR3 has 18 residues. The junction had 9 bases not matched to a gene; V was cut back by 0 bases and J by 3 bases. DNA for the CDR3: TGTGCCAGCAGCTTGGAGGTAGCGGGGGGGCCGTGGACAGATACGCAGTATTTT. It codes for CASSLEVAGGPWTDTQYF.

In this sample, this clonotype turned up a few times. The chain joins TRBV6-1 to TRBJ2-5; 8 bases agree with TRBD2. V was pared by 5 bases and J by 4 bases, with 9 bases of the junction left unmatched. Germline V gene lookup returns CDR1 MNHNS and CDR2 SASEGT. The CDR3 sequence is 15 residues long. CDR3 bases: TGTGCCAGCAGTCCCCCGGGAGGGGAGCGAGAGACCCAGTACTTC. Protein sequence: CASSPPGGERETQYF.

The table lists this clonotype with many counts. This chain connects TRBV7-2 to TRBJ2-3, with TRBD1 matching 7 bases. V was clipped by 5 bases and J by 0 bases; unmatched bases: 5. Germline loops: CDR1 SGHTA, CDR2 FQGNSA. CDR3 length: 15 amino acids. CDR3 nucleotide sequence: TGTGCCAGCAGCCACAGGGGATATAGCACAGATACGCAGTATTTT. Translation: CASSHRGYSTDTQYF.